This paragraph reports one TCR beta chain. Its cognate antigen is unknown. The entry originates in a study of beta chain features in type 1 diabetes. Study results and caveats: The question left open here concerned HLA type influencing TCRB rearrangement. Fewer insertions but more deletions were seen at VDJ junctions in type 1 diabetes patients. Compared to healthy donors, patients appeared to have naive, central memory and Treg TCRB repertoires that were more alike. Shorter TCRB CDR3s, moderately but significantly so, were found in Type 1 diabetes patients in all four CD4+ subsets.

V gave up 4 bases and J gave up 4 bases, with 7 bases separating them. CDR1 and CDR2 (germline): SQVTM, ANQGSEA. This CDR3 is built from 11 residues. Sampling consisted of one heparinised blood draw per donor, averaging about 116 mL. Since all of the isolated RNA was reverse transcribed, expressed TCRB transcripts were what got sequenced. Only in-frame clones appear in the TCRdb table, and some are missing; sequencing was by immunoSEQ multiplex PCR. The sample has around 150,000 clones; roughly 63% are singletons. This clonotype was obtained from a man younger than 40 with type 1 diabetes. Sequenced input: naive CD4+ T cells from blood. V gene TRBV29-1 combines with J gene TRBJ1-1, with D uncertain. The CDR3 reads CSVGSFTEAFF. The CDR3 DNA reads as TGCAGCGTTGGGTCTTTCACTGAAGCTTTCTTT.